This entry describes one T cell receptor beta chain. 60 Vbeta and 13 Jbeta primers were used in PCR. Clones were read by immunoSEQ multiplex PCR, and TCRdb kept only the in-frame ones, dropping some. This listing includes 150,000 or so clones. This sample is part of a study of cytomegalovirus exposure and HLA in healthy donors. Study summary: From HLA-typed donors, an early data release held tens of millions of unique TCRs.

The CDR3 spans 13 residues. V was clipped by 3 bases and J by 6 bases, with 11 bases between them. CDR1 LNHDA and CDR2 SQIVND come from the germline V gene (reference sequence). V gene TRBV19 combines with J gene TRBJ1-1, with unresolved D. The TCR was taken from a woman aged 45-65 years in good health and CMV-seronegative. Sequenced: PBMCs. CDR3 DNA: TGTGCCAGTAGTATTTGGGAGGATTCTGAAGCTTTCTTT. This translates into CASSIWEDSEAFF.